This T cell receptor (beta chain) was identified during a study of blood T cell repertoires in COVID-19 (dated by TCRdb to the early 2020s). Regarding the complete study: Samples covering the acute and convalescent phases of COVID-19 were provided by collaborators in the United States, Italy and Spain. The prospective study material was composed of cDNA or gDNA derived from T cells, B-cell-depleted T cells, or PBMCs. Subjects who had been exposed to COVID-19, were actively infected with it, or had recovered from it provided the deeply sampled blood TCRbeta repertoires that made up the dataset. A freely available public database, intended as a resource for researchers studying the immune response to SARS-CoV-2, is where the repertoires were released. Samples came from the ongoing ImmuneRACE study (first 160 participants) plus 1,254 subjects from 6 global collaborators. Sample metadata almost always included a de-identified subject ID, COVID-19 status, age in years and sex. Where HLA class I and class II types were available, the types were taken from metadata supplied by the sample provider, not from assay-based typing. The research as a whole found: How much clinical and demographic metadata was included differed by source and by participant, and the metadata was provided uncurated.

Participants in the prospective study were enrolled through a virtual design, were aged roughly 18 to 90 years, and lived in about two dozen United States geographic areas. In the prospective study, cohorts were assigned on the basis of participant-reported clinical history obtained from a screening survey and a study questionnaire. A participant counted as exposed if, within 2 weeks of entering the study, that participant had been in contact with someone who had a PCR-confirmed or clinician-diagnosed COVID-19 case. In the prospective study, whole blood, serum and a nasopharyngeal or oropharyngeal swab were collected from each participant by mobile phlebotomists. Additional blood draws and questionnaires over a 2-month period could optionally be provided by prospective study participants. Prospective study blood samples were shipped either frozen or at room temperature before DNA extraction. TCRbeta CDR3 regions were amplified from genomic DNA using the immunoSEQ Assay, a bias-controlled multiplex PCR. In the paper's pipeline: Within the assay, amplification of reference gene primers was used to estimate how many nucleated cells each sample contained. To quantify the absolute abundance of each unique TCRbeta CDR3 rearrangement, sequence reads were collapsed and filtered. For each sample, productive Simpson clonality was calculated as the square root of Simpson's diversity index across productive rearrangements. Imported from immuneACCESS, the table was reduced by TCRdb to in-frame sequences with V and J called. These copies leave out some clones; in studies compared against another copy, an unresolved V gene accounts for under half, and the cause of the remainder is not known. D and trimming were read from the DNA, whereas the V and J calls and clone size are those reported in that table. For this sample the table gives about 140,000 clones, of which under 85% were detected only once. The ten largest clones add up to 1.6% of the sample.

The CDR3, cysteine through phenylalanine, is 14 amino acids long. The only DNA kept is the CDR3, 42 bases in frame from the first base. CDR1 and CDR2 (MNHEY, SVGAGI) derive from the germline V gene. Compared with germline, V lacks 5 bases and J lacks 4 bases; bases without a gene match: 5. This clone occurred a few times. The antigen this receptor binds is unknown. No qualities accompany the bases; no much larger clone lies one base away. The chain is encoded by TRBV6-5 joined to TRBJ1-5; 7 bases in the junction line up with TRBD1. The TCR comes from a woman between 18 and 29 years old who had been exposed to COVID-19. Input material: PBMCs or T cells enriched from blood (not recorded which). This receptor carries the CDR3 CASSPTGPNQPQHF. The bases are TGTGCCAGCAGTCCGACAGGGCCTAATCAGCCCCAGCATTTT.